This record covers a single T cell receptor beta chain. No antigen is known for it. This record comes from a study of OX40 agonist ivuxolimab in advanced cancers. For the study at large: An agonistic anti-OX40 (CD134) antibody, ivuxolimab, was used to treat the patients. Patients were treated with intravenous ivuxolimab, dosed at 0.01 to 10 mg/kg and infused every 2 weeks. Study-wide findings and caveats: Antigen specificity remained undetermined for the expanded peripheral T cells.

CDR1 SGHAT and CDR2 FQNNGV come from the germline V gene. The CDR3 length is 16 residues. Trimming cost V 4 bases and J 0 bases; bases outside gene matches: 5. The study sampled blood at baseline, cycle 4 day 1, and cycle 7 day 1. Data came from immunoSEQ multiplex PCR; TCRdb stores just in-frame clones and leaves some out. The sample includes about 43,000 clones, about 87% seen only once; the top ten take 10% to 12%. Sequencing used CD4+ or CD8+ T cells sorted from blood, obtained in a trial of the OX40 agonist ivuxolimab. The TCR sequence derives from an adult with an advanced solid tumor such as melanoma, head and neck, liver or kidney cancer. The chain employs TRBV11-2 and TRBJ2-1; the match to TRBD2 covers 8 bases. CDR3 amino acids: CASSSLAAPSYNEQFF. The CDR3 coding sequence is TGTGCCAGCAGCTCACTAGCGGCTCCCTCCTACAATGAGCAGTTCTTC.